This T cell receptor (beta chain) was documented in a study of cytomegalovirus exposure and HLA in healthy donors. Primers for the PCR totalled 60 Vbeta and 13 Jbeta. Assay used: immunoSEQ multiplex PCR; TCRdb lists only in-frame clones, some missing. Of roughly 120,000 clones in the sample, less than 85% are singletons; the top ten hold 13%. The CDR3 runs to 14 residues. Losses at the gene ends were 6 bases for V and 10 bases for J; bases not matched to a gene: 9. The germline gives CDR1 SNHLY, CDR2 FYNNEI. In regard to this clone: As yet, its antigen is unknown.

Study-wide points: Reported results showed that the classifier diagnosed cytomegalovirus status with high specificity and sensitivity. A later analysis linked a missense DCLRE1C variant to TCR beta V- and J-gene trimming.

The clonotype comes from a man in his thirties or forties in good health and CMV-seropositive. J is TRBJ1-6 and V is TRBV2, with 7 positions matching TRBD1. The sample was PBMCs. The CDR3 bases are TGTGCCAGCAGCCCCAGGGGGTCGGGGTCACCCCTCCACTTT. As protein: CASSPRGSGSPLHF.